The clone carrying this T cell receptor (beta chain) was seen just once. Its antigen remains unidentified. Trimming removed 0 bases from V and 4 bases from J, with 14 bases in between. From germline, CDR1 is SGHKS and CDR2 YYEKEE (reference sequence). This CDR3 contains 15 residues. The data derive from a study of T cell responses to AZD1222 COVID-19 vaccine. Study-wide findings and caveats: Among those given AZD1222, only five or six were seropositive at baseline. When two AZD1222 doses had been given, Spike-specific TCR breadth and depth rose. Researchers report vaccine-associated CD4 TCRs spanning spike, with dominance at 160-218 and 743-854.

This table comes from immunoSEQ multiplex PCR, and its TCRdb copy is limited to in-frame clones, with some not included. The table lists some 120,000 clones, more than 75% of them singletons. The sample was peripheral blood, taken on day 0 of AZD1222 vaccination. This rearrangement joins TRBV5-5 to TRBJ2-7; possibly TRBD2 for D (6 bases). The receptor's source is an adult in good health. The CDR3 spells CASSLAVGEDYEQYF. Written as DNA, the CDR3 is TGTGCCAGCAGCTTGGCCGTGGGGGAGGATTACGAGCAGTACTTC.